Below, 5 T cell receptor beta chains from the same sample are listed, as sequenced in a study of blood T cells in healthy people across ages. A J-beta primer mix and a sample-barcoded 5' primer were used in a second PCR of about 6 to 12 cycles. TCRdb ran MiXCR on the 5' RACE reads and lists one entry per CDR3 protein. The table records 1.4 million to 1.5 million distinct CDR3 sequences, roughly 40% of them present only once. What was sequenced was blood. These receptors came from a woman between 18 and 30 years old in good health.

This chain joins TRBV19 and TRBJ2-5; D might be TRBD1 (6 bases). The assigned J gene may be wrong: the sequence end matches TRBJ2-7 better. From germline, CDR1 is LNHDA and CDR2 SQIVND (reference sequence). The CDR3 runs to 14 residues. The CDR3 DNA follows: TGTGCCAGTAGTATAGCCAGGGGAACGAACGAGCAGTACTTC. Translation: CASSIARGTNEQYF.

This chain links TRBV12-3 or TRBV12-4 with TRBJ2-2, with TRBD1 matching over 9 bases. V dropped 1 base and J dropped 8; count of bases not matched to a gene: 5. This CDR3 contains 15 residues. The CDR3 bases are TGTGCCAGCAGTTTAGGGGACAGGGTTGAGGGGGAGCTGTTTTTT. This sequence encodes CASSLGDRVEGELFF.

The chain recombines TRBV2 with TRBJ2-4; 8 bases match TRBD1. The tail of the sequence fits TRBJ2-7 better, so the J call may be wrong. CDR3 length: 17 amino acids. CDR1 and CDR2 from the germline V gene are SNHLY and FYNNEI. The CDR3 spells CASSSQPWTGTVNEQYF. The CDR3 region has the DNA TGTGCCAGCAGTTCCCAACCCTGGACAGGGACGGTGAACGAGCAGTACTTC.

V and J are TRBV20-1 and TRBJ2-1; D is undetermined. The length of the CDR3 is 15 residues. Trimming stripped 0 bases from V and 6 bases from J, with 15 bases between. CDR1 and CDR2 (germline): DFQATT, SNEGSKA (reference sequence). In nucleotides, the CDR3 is TGCAGTGCTAGAGATACTCCACCTAGAGTCAATGAGCAGTTCTTC. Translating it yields CSARDTPPRVNEQFF.

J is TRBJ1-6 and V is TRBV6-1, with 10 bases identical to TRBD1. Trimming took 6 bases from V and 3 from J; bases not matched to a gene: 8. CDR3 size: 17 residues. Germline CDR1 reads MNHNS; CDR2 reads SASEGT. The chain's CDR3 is CASRPGQGFGYNSPLHF. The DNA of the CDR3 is TGTGCCAGCAGGCCGGGACAGGGGTTTGGCTATAATTCACCCCTCCACTTT.